The T cell receptor beta chain described here comes from a study of human T cells and chemical hapten exposure. Time point indicated: patch test 2, 6 weeks after DPC sensitization. The treatment was: therapeutic diphenylcyclopropenone sensitization with weekly scalp DPC. The authors extracted total RNA from unfractionated whole blood. This clonotype has only a few counts. The CDR3 is 13 residues long. Germline V lookup: CDR1 LGHDT, CDR2 YNNKEL (reference sequence). The V gene lost 7 bases and the J gene lost 2 bases, with 11 bases spanning the gap. TCRdb called the RACE reads again in MiXCR, with one record for every CDR3 protein. The data contain approximately 350,000 distinct CDR3 sequences, 6% to 7% of them singletons.

The gene calls are TRBV3-1 and TRBJ1-2, with TRBD1 as a possible D gene (5 bases). This clonotype was sampled from a woman under 30 with alopecia areata. Some clones in this sample may be carry-over from other donors' samples. This sample comprised whole blood, obtained in connection with sensitization to the hapten diphenylcyclopropenone (DPC). CDR3 in amino acids: CASNGDGNYGYTF. As DNA, the CDR3 is TGTGCCAGCAACGGGGACGGGAACTATGGCTACACCTTC.